Sequencing of this T cell receptor (beta chain) was carried out in a study of cytomegalovirus exposure and HLA in healthy donors. Amplification used 60 Vbeta primers and 13 Jbeta primers. TCRdb keeps only in-frame clones here, not all; method: immunoSEQ multiplex PCR. Its table lists 150,000 to 200,000 clones. The CDR3 runs to 14 residues. Per germline, CDR1 SGHRS and CDR2 YFSETQ. Trimming removed 3 bases from V and 0 bases from J, with 7 bases in between. This TCR came from a man aged 30 to 45 in good health and CMV-seronegative. Sequenced: PBMCs. The chain combines TRBV5-1 with TRBJ2-4, with TRBD2 as a possible D gene (6 bases). The CDR3 nucleotides are TGCGCCAGCAGCTGGGGGGAAGCCAAAAACATTCAGTACTTC. Residues: CASSWGEAKNIQYF.